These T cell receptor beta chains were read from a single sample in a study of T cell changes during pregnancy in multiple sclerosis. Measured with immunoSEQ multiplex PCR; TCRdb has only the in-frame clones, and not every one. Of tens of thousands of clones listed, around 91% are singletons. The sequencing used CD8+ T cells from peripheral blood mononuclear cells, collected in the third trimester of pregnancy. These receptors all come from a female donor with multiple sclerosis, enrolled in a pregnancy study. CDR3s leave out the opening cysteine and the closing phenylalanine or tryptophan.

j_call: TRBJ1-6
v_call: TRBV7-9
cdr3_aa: ASSRVEAYSPLH

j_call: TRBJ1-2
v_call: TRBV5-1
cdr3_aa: ASSLSGANYGYT

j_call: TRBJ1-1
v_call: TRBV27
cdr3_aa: ASSWTGVNTEAF

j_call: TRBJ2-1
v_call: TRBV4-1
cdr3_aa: ASSLAGYNEQF

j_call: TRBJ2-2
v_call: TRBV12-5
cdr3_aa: ASGLVLGSSSSNTGELF

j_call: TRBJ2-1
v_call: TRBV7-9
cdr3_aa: ASSPDSGETYNEQF

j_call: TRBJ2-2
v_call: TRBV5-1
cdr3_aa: ASSLYSGRRGAGELF

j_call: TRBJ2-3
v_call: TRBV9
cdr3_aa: ASSFRPAEDTQY

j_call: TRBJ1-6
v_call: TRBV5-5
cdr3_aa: ASSRLPPDSSNSPLH

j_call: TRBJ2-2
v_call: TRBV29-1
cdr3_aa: SVVGLPLEAGELF

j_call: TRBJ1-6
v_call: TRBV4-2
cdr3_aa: ASSQDPTGGASPLH

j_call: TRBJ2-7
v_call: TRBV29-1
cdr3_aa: SAMAGGGYEQY

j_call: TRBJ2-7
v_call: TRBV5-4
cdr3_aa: ASSFSSYEQY

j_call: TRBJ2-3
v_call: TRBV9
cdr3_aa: ASSVAILTGTSGVDTQY

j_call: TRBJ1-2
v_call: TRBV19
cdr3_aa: ASSIDPPGTPYGYT

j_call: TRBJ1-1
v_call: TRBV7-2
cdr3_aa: ASSSSAGNTEAF

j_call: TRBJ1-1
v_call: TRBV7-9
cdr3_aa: ASSSSSRLTEAF

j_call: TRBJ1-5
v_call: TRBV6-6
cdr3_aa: ASSPQGEPQH

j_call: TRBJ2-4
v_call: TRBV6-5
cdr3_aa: ASSRQGNIQY

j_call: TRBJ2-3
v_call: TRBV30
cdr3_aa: AWSQGRGTDTQY

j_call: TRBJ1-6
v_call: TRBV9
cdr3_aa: ASSFSGSPLH

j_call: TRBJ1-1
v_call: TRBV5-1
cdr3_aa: ASSLVGVEAF

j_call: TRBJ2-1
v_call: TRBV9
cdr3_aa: ASTAGQVSYNEQF

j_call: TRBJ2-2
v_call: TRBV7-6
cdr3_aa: ASSLSRGHGELF

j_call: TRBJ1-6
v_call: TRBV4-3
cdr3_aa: ASSQDRAGGYSPLH

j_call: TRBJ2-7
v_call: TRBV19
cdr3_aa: ASSGSHEQY

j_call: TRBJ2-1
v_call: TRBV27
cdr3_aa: ASTSSGSRGEQF

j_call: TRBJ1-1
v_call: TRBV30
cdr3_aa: AWQENTEAF

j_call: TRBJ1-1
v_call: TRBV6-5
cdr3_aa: ASSYVRGMNTEAF

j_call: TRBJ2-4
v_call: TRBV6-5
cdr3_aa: ASSSRTAANIQY

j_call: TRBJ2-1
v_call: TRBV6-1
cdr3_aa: ASSEGAGGPYNEQF

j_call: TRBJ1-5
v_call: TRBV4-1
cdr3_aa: ASSSRQGGPLDQPQH

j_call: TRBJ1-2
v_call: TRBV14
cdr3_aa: ASSQVSSGYT

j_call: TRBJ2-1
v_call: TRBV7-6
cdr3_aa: ASSFGLAGYNEQF

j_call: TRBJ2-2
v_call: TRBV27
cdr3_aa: ASSFSSTGELF

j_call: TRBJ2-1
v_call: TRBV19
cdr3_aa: ASSSTGLSYNEQF

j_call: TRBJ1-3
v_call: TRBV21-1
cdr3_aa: ASSAHRAYYNGGSGNTIY

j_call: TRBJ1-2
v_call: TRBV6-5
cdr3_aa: ASSSDLTGGYT

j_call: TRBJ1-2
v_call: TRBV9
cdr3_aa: ASNSNVDRPYGYT

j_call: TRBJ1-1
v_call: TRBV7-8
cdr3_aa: ASSPTGAVNTEAF

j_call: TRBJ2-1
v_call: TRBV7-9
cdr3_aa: ASSTRTGGYNEQF

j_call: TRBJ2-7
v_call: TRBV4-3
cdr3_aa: ASSQRPRGADFYEQY

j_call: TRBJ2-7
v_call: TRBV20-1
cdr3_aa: SATQGTEQY

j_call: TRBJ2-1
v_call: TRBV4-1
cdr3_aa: ASSSGQYNEQF

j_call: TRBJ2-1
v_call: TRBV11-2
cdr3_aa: ASSKPPGLAGDEQF

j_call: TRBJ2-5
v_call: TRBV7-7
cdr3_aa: ASSLATSGGETQY

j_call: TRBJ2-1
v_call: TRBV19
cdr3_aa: ASSVGGWGRQNEQF

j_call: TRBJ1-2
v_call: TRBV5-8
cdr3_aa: ASSVGLQINYGYT

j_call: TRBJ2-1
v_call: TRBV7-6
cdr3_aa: ASSFSGTFYNEQF

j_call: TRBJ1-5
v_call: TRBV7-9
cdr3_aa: ASSSTGGGQPQH

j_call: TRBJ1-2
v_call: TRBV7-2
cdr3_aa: ASSLAPGGGGYT

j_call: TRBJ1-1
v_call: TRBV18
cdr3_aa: ASSPFFRDPNTEAF

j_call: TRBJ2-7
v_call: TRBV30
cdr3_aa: AWGDIAEQY

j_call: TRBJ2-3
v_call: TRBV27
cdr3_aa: AIRGLRTDTQY

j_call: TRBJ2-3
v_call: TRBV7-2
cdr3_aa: ASSSFNYPTTDTQY

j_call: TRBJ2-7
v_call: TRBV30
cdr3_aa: AWSSGAYEQY

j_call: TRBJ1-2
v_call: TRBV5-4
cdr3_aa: ASNEGVGPNYGYT

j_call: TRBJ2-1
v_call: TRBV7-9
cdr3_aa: ASSLSGSRENEQF

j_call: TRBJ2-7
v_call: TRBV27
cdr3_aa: ASSLFRGTISYEQY

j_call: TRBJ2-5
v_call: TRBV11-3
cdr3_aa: ASSLGASGEETQY